This is a list of T cell receptor beta chains from one sample in a study of blood T cell repertoires in COVID-19. TCRdb's copy holds only in-frame clones and misses some; the assay was immunoSEQ multiplex PCR. The sample yields a few hundred thousand clones, 85% seen once. The sample taken for sequencing was PBMCs or T cells enriched from blood (not recorded which). The receptors come from a man in his forties or fifties who had recovered from COVID-19. CDR3s include the opening cysteine and the closing phenylalanine or tryptophan. D genes are given only for firm matches. Expanded clones are given a class, and other clones once, few, many or no size at all.

TGCGCCAGCAGACGCGGCCCAAGGCACGAGCAGTACTTC	CASRRGPRHEQYF	TRBV23-1	TRBJ2-7	-	-
TGTGCCAGCAGTTTCCCAGGACTAGCGGGCCTCACAGATACGCAGTATTTT	CASSFPGLAGLTDTQYF	TRBV27	TRBJ2-3	TRBD2	-
TGTGCCAGCAGCTTAGCTTGGACTACCGCCTACGAGCAGTACTTC	CASSLAWTTAYEQYF	TRBV7-2	TRBJ2-7	-	-
TGTGCCAATGGGGACAGGGGGCAATCGGTGACCCAGTACTTC	CANGDRGQSVTQYF	TRBV6-5	TRBJ2-5	TRBD1	-
TGTGCCACCAGTGATTTTGGCGGACTAGCGGGAAATGCGAACACCGGGGAGCTGTTTTTT	CATSDFGGLAGNANTGELFF	TRBV24-1	TRBJ2-2	TRBD2	-
TGTGCCATCAGTACCGACAAGGCTGGCGGGATTTCTCACGAGCAGTACTTC	CAISTDKAGGISHEQYF	TRBV10-3	TRBJ2-7	-	once
TGCGCCAGCAGCTTGAGCGGTAACTATGGCTACACCTTC	CASSLSGNYGYTF	TRBV5-1	TRBJ1-2	-	few
TGTGCCAGCAGAGGGGCTAGCGGCTACGAGCAGTACTTC	CASRGASGYEQYF	TRBV21-1	TRBJ2-7	-	-
TGCAGCGTTGGTGGTGGGGGGGTACTGAGTGAAAAACTGTTTTTT	CSVGGGGVLSEKLFF	TRBV29-1	TRBJ1-4	-	-
TGTGCCAGCAGCTTAGAGGTGCAGGGGGAGGTTTGGTTT	CASSLEVQGEVWF	TRBV7-2	TRBJ2-3	-	-
TGTGCCAGCAGTTTAGGAGTTTTAGATACGCAGTATTTT	CASSLGVLDTQYF	TRBV12-3/TRBV12-4	TRBJ2-3	-	-
TGTGCCAGCAGTAGCAGGCGGGAGGGCCTATACGAGCAGTACTTC	CASSSRREGLYEQYF	TRBV27	TRBJ2-7	TRBD2	-
TGCGCCAGTACTCCTATAGCGGGGTCAGGGGGTGAGCAGTTCTTC	CASTPIAGSGGEQFF	TRBV5-1	TRBJ2-1	-	-
TGTGCCAGCAGTGATACCGGGAACACTGAAGCTTTCTTT	CASSDTGNTEAFF	TRBV25-1	TRBJ1-1	-	-
TGTGCCAGCAGCATAAATTCTCTGGGAAACACCATATATTTT	CASSINSLGNTIYF	TRBV11-2	TRBJ1-3	-	-
TGTGCCAGCAGACAGGGCGCGTATAACACCGGGGAGCTGTTTTTT	CASRQGAYNTGELFF	TRBV2	TRBJ2-2	-	-
TGTGCCAGTAGTGCCGGGGGGAACACTGAAGCTTTCTTT	CASSAGGNTEAFF	TRBV19	TRBJ1-1	-	-
TGCGCCAGCAGTGGAGGGTTCCAAGGCGAAAAACTGTTTTTT	CASSGGFQGEKLFF	TRBV4-1	TRBJ1-4	-	-
TGTGCCAGCAGCTCCCGACTAGCGGGAGGGGTGAATGAGCAGTTCTTC	CASSSRLAGGVNEQFF	TRBV7-9	TRBJ2-1	TRBD2	-
TGTGCCAGCAGGTCGACTAGCGGGAGTCTCTACGAGCAGTACTTC	CASRSTSGSLYEQYF	TRBV7-2	TRBJ2-7	TRBD2	-
TGCAGCGTCGCGACCGGGACAGAATACAATGAGCAGTTCTTC	CSVATGTEYNEQFF	TRBV29-1	TRBJ2-1	TRBD1	-
TGCAGCGTAAGACAGGGCTATGGCTACACCTTC	CSVRQGYGYTF	TRBV29-1	TRBJ1-2	TRBD1	few
TGCGCCAGCAGCCAAGTGGAGTCCGGGACAGAAGAAGCTTTCTTT	CASSQVESGTEEAFF	TRBV4-1	TRBJ1-1	TRBD1	-
TGTGCCAGCAGCTTTACAGGGGGTGGGAACGAGCAGTACTTC	CASSFTGGGNEQYF	TRBV5-5	TRBJ2-7	TRBD1	-
TGCGCCAGCAGCTCAGCACGTTCTGCAGCGGGATTTTTGGAGACCCAGTACTTC	CASSSARSAAGFLETQYF	TRBV5-1	TRBJ2-5	TRBD2	-
TGCGCCAGCAGCCAGGGAACCTCTGGAAACACCATATATTTT	CASSQGTSGNTIYF	TRBV5-1	TRBJ1-3	-	-
TGTGCCTGGAGTGGTCTGGCGAACACTGAAGCTTTCTTT	CAWSGLANTEAFF	TRBV30	TRBJ1-1	-	-
TGTGCCAGCTACACTAGCGGGAGTTCTGACAAGCAGTACTTC	CASYTSGSSDKQYF	TRBV6-6	TRBJ2-7	TRBD2	-
TGTGCCAGCAGCCAGCTGGGACTAGGCTACGAGCAGTACTTC	CASSQLGLGYEQYF	TRBV7-2	TRBJ2-7	TRBD2	-
TGTGCCAGCAGCGGGACAGGGGGCACAGATACGCAGTATTTT	CASSGTGGTDTQYF	TRBV9	TRBJ2-3	TRBD1	-
TGTGCCAGCGAAGGGGGCACGAATGAAAAACTGTTTTTT	CASEGGTNEKLFF	TRBV7-3	TRBJ1-4	TRBD1	-
TGTGCCAGCAGCCGGACAGGGGAAGTATACGGTGAGCAGTTCTTC	CASSRTGEVYGEQFF	TRBV3-1/TRBV3-2	TRBJ2-1	TRBD1	-
TGCGCCAGCAGGCCGACTAGCGGTAGCTCCTACAATGAGCAGTTCTTC	CASRPTSGSSYNEQFF	TRBV5-1	TRBJ2-1	TRBD2	-
TGTGCCAGCAGCTTGGCCGCCAGGGGGCGTGATGAAGCTTTCTTT	CASSLAARGRDEAFF	TRBV5-6	TRBJ1-1	TRBD1	-
TGCGCCAGCAGTGAGTCGGTAGCGGGAGTGGGGAATGAGCAGTTCTTC	CASSESVAGVGNEQFF	TRBV10-1	TRBJ2-1	TRBD2	-
TGTGCCACCAGCAGAGCAAACAGGGGTTACGAGCAGTACTTC	CATSRANRGYEQYF	TRBV15	TRBJ2-7	TRBD1	-
TGCAGCGTTGTAGCCGAGCAAGTCCATGGCTACACCTTC	CSVVAEQVHGYTF	TRBV29-1	TRBJ1-2	-	few
TGTGCCAGCAGCTCAGGGGGGAGTAGCGGGGTTTCCTACTACGAGCAGTACTTC	CASSSGGSSGVSYYEQYF	TRBV7-2	TRBJ2-7	-	few
TGTGCCAGCAGCTTAGTAGACTCTCGGGACACTGAAGCTTTCTTT	CASSLVDSRDTEAFF	TRBV7-6	TRBJ1-1	-	-
TGTGCCAGCAGCGTAGAGATCCAGGGCAACACTGAAGCTTTCTTT	CASSVEIQGNTEAFF	TRBV9	TRBJ1-1	-	-
TGTGCCACCAGTCCCGGGGGGTCCACTGAAGCTTTCTTT	CATSPGGSTEAFF	TRBV24-1	TRBJ1-1	-	-
TGTGCCAGCAAGCAGGGGTGGTCCTACGAGCAGTACTTC	CASKQGWSYEQYF	TRBV6-5	TRBJ2-7	-	-
TGTGCCAGCAGCTTAACAGGAGGGAACACCATATATTTT	CASSLTGGNTIYF	TRBV5-4	TRBJ1-3	-	-
TGTGCCAGCAGCGAGAACAGGCAATTGAACACTGAAGCTTTCTTT	CASSENRQLNTEAFF	TRBV9	TRBJ1-1	-	-
TGTGCCACCCCGATGGCACCACCCATAACTAACTATGGCTACACCTTC	CATPMAPPITNYGYTF	TRBV28	TRBJ1-2	-	-
TGTGCCAGCAGCTTAACTAGCGGCGCGAACACCGGGGAGCTGTTTTTT	CASSLTSGANTGELFF	TRBV7-3	TRBJ2-2	-	-
TGCGCCAGCAGTGACTCGACGGGGTGGCAGGGGGCGGCCTACAATGAGCAGTTCTTC	CASSDSTGWQGAAYNEQFF	TRBV10-2	TRBJ2-1	TRBD1	-
TGTGCCTGGAGTGTACGAGGAGGGCAGCCCCAGCATTTT	CAWSVRGGQPQHF	TRBV30	TRBJ1-5	-	-
TGTGCCAGCAGTGCGGGACAGGCGAATCAGCCCCAGCATTTT	CASSAGQANQPQHF	TRBV2	TRBJ1-5	TRBD1	once
TGTGCCAGCAGTTCGAGGGCGACGCCCGTGGGCTACACCTTC	CASSSRATPVGYTF	TRBV28	TRBJ1-2	-	-
TGTGCCAGCAGCTTGGGACTAGCGGGAATCGGGTTCTTC	CASSLGLAGIGFF	TRBV11-2	TRBJ2-1	TRBD2	-